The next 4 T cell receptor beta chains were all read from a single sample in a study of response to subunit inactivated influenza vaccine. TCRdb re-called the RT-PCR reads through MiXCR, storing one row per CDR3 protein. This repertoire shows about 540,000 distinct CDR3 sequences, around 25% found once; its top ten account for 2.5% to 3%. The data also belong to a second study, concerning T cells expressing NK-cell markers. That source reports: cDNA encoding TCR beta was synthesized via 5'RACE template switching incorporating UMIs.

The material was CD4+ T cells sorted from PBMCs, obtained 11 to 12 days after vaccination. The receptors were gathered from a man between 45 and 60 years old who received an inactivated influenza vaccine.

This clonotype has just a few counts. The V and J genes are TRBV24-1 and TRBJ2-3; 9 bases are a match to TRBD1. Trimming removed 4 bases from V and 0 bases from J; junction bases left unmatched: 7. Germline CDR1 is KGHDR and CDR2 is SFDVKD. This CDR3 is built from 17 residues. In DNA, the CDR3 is TGTGCCACCAGTGAAGGTGGGACAGGGACTAGCACAGATACGCAGTATTTT. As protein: CATSEGGTGTSTDTQYF.

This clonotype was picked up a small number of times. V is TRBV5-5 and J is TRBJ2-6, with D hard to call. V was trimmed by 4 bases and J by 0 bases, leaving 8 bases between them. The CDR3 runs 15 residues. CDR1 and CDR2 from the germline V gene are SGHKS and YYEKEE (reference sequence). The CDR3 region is CASSLSRSGANVLTF. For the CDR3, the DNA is TGTGCCAGCAGCCTGTCACGCTCTGGGGCCAACGTCCTGACTTTC.

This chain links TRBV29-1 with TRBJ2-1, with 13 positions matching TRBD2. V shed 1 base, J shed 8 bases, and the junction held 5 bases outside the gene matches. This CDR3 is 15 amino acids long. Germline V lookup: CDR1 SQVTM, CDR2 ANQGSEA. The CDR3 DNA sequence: TGCAGCGTTGAAGGGACTAGCGGGAGTGCCCATGAGCAGTTCTTC. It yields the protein CSVEGTSGSAHEQFF.

The DNA of the CDR3 is TGTGCCAGCAGTCCGGCGGTGGGGCGAATCCATGAGCAGTTCTTC. Translated: CASSPAVGRIHEQFF. The rearrangement links TRBV27 to TRBJ2-1; TRBD1 is a possible D gene (5 bases). Trimming took off 5 bases at V and 8 bases at J, with 19 bases between the two ends. CDR1 is MNHEY, CDR2 SMNVEV, per germline (reference sequence). There are 15 residues in the CDR3.